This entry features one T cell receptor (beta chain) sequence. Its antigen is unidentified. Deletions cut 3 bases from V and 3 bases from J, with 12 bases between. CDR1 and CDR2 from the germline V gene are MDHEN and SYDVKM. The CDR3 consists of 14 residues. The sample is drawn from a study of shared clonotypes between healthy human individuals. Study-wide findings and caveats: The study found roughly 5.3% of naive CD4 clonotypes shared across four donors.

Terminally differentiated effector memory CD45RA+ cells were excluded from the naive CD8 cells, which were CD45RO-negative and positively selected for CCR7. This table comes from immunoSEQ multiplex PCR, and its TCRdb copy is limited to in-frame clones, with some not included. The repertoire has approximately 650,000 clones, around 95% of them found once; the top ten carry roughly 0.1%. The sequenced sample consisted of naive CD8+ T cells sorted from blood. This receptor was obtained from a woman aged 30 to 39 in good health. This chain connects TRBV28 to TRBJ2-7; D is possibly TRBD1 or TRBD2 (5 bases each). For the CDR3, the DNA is TGTGCCAGCAGTTTTATTGTGGGGGACTACGAGCAGTACTTC. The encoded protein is CASSFIVGDYEQYF. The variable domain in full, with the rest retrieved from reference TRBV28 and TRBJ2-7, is DVKVTQSSRYLVKRTGEKVFLECVQDMDHENMFWYRQDPGLGLRLIYFSYDVKMKEKGDIPEGYSVSREKKERFSLILESASTNQTSMYLCASSFIVGDYEQYFGPGTRLTVT.